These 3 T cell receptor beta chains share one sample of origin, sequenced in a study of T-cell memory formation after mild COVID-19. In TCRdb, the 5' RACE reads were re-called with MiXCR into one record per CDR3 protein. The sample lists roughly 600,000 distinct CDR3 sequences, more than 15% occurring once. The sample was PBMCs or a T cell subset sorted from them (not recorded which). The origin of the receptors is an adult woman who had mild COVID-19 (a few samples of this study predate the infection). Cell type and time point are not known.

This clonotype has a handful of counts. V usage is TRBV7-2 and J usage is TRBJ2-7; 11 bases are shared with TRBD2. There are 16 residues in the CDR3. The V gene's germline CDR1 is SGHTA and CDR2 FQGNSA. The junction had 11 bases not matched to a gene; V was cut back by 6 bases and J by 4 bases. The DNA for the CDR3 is TGTGCCAGCAGTCTAGGGGCTAGCGGGGGGAGTTACGAGCAGTACTTC. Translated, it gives CASSLGASGGSYEQYF.

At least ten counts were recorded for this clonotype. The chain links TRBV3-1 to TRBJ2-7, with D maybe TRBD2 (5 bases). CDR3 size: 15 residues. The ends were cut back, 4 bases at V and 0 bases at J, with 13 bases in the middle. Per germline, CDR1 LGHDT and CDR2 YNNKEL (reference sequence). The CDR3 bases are TGTGCCAGCAGCCCCGAGGGTTTAAGCTCCTACGAGCAGTACTTC. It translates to CASSPEGLSSYEQYF.

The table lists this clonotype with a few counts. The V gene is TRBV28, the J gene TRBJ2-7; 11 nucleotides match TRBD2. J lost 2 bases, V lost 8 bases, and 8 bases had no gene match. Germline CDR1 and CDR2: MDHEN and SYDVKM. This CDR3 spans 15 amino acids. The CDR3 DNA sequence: TGTGCCAGCCGGAAGAAACTAGCGGGGGCCTACGAGCAGTACTTC. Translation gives CASRKKLAGAYEQYF.